This paragraph reports one T cell receptor beta chain. Assay: immunoSEQ multiplex PCR; the TCRdb copy retains only in-frame clones and omits some. The sample shows 45,000 to 50,000 clones, 86% of them seen only once. The data belong to a study of blood T cell repertoires in COVID-19. Whole-study context: Spain, Italy and the United States supplied samples that represented acute and convalescent COVID-19. Nucleic acid was either cDNA or gDNA, and it came from T cells, B-cell-depleted T cells, or PBMCs.

V lost 2 bases and J 6 bases, leaving 19 bases between the germline ends. The CDR3 is 16 amino acids. CDR1 and CDR2 from the germline V gene are LGHDT and YNNKEL (reference sequence). It was during active infection that Seattle patients were enrolled and then longitudinally followed. The clonotype comes from a woman older than 75 with COVID-19, enrolled during active disease. The chain has TRBV3-1 (or the pseudogene TRBV3-2) and TRBJ1-2; D ambiguous. Sequences were obtained from peripheral blood. In nucleotides, the CDR3 is TGTGCCAGCAGCCAAAGGTACTCGGCGGGTTGGAATGGCTACACCTTC. Its protein product is CASSQRYSAGWNGYTF.